This T cell receptor (beta chain) was sequenced during a study of Ad26.COV2.S vaccination and SARS-CoV-2 variants. The treatment: some 20 received Ad26.COV2.S at low or high dose, single or two shots; about five received placebo; per-sample allocation not given. Day 63 following the first vaccine or placebo injection was when the samples were taken. Using immunoSEQ multiplex PCR, the repertoire was profiled, and TCRdb retains in-frame clones only, with some absent. Of about 420,000 clones detected, 85% to 90% appear once; the ten largest clones hold 3.6%. Here the sequenced sample was peripheral blood, taken in a trial of Ad26.COV2.S vaccine versus placebo. The receptor was derived from a person aged 18-60 years who received the Ad26.COV2.S COVID-19 vaccine or a placebo.

In nucleotides, the CDR3 is TGCGCCAGCAGCCCCCACCGGGTCTTAGAATTCCTCAGTCCCGGGGAGCTGTTTTTT. Translating it yields CASSPHRVLEFLSPGELFF. This chain connects TRBV4-3 to TRBJ2-2; D remains ambiguous. The CDR3 is 19 residues long. Germline V gives CDR1 LGHNA, CDR2 YSLEER. Trimming removed 4 bases from V and 6 bases from J, with 27 bases in between.